Below are 28 T cell receptor beta chains sequenced from a single sample in a study of regulatory T cells in long-lasting Graves disease. Noted time point: newly diagnosed GD, antithyroid drugs for less than 3 months. Isolated PBMC RNA provided the starting material for the TCR library. Building of the TCR beta libraries involved iRepertoire HTBI primers and Arm-PCR of CDR3 regions. One entry per CDR3 protein results from TCRdb running MiXCR on the multiplex PCR reads. This sample has approximately 400,000 distinct CDR3 sequences, with 15% found just once. Specimen: peripheral blood mononuclear cells (PBMCs), collected at new diagnosis, from a patient treated with antithyroid drugs. The source is a female donor with Graves disease.

The chain recombines TRBV25-1 with TRBJ1-2, with D uncertain. Trimming shortened V by 1 base and J by 9 bases, and 9 bases separated the two germline ends. This CDR3 is 12 amino acids long. Germline assignment: CDR1 MGHDK and CDR2 SYGVNS. The CDR3 here is CASSEWGASYTF. Written as DNA, the CDR3 is TGTGCCAGCAGTGAATGGGGAGCGAGCTACACCTTC.

This clonotype came up many times. The gene calls are TRBV7-2 and TRBJ2-3; 8 nucleotides align to TRBD2. The germline V gene has CDR1 SGHTA and CDR2 FQGNSA. The CDR3 is 20 residues long. Trimming removed 2 bases from V and 2 bases from J; junction bases left unmatched: 18. CDR3 sequence: CASSLSARSGGPLNTDTQYF. In DNA form, the CDR3 reads TGTGCCAGCAGCTTATCAGCGCGGAGCGGGGGCCCCCTCAACACAGATACGCAGTATTTT.

This clonotype was counted at least ten times. The CDR3 loop reads CASSAPGEEKLFF. For the CDR3, the DNA is TGTGCCAGCAGTGCCCCAGGGGAAGAAAAACTGTTTTTT. The chain carries TRBV28 and TRBJ1-4; maybe TRBD1 (6 bases). Trimming removed 5 bases at V and 8 bases at J, with 12 bases between. This CDR3 has 13 residues. Germline V lookup: CDR1 MDHEN, CDR2 SYDVKM.

This clonotype has more than one count but fewer than ten. The chain uses TRBV3-1 and TRBJ1-2; TRBD1 matches 8 bases. The CDR3 runs 17 residues. Germline V gene lookup returns CDR1 LGHDT and CDR2 YNNKEL (reference sequence). V trimming: 4 bases; J trimming: 8 bases; junction bases outside the gene matches: 18. The CDR3, as DNA: TGTGCCAGCAGCCCGACCCCTCGACAGGGGCGAAGGGAGGGCTACACCTTC. Its protein product is CASSPTPRQGRREGYTF.

V usage is TRBV12-5 and J usage is TRBJ2-7, with unresolved D. Germline assignment: CDR1 LGHNT and CDR2 FRNRAP. CDR3 length equals 16 residues. Trimming took 3 bases from V and 7 from J, leaving 22 bases between them. In nucleotides, the CDR3 is TGTGCTAGTGGTTTTAGTCGGCGGCCTCGCTACAATGAGCAGTACTTC. Translation gives CASGFSRRPRYNEQYF.

This clonotype was counted at least ten times. In nucleotides, the CDR3 is TGCAGTGCAAAGGGGTTTACCCCTGGGGCCAACGTCCTGACTTTC. It codes for CSAKGFTPGANVLTF. The gene calls are TRBV20-1 and TRBJ2-6; maybe TRBD1 (5 bases). V lost 6 bases and J lost 2, with 14 bases in between. Germline V gene lookup returns CDR1 DFQATT and CDR2 SNEGSKA (reference sequence). The CDR3 sequence is 15 residues long.

At least ten counts were recorded for this clonotype. The genes are TRBV6-2 or TRBV6-3 and TRBJ1-1, with no clear D. V was cut by 0 bases and J by 8 bases, with 7 bases left in between. The CDR3 has 12 amino acids. Germline assignment: CDR1 MNHEY and CDR2 SVGEGT. The CDR3 spells CASSYSNREAFF. In DNA, the CDR3 is TGTGCCAGCAGTTACTCGAATCGAGAAGCTTTCTTT.

The CDR3: CASGSYREADTQYF. The DNA for the CDR3 is TGTGCCAGCGGTAGCTACAGGGAAGCAGATACGCAGTATTTT. The rearrangement joins TRBV6-1 to TRBJ2-3, with a tentative D call TRBD1 (6 bases). The germline CDR1 and CDR2 sequences are MNHNS and SASEGT. This CDR3 comprises 14 residues. Deletions cut 8 bases from V and 4 bases from J, with 16 bases between.

This clonotype has at least ten counts. This chain joins TRBV12-3 or TRBV12-4 and TRBJ1-2, with D possibly matching TRBD1 (6 bases). V gave up 8 bases and J gave up 0 bases, with 10 bases separating them. This CDR3 is 13 amino acids long. CDR3 amino acids: CASGTPSNYGYTF. CDR3 bases: TGTGCCAGCGGGACACCTTCTAACTATGGCTACACCTTC.

This clonotype has a count of ten or more. The chain's CDR3 is CSASSSEGGYTF. In DNA, the CDR3 is TGCAGTGCCTCTTCTTCGGAAGGCGGCTACACCTTC. The chain links TRBV20-1 to TRBJ1-2, with D unresolved. With 6 bases removed from V and 8 bases from J, the gap between germline ends came to 16 bases. The germline CDR1 and CDR2 sequences are DFQATT and SNEGSKA (reference sequence). The length of the CDR3 is 12 residues.

This clonotype was observed many times. This sequence joins TRBV7-2 and TRBJ1-2; 7 bases align to TRBD1. This CDR3 contains 15 residues. Germline values: CDR1 SGHTA, CDR2 FQGNSA. Trimming cost V 4 bases and J 2 bases; bases outside gene matches: 7. The CDR3, as DNA: TGTGCCAGCAGCTCTCAATCGACAGGGAACTATGGCTACACCTTC. This translates into CASSSQSTGNYGYTF.

This clonotype was seen repeatedly, ten times or more. This chain joins TRBV11-3 and TRBJ2-2, with D tentatively TRBD2 (6 bases). The germline gives CDR1 SGHNT, CDR2 YENEEA. The length of the CDR3 is 13 residues. V lost 6 bases, J lost 6 bases, and 11 bases lay in between. The CDR3: CASREAGSGELFF. CDR3 sequence (DNA): TGTGCCAGCAGAGAAGCGGGTTCCGGGGAGCTGTTTTTT. Full variable domain (rest looked up from reference TRBV11-3 and TRBJ2-2): EAGVVQSPRYKIIEKKQPVAFWCNPISGHNTLYWYLQNLGQGPELLIRYENEEAVDDSQLPKDRFSAERLKGVDSTLKIQPAELGDSAVYLCASREAGSGELFFGEGSRLTVL.

This clonotype was recorded many times. The chain couples TRBV13 to TRBJ2-5; possible D gene TRBD1, 6 bases. CDR3 length equals 14 residues. The V end was cut by 5 bases, the J end by 2 bases, with 12 bases between. Germline CDR1 is PRHDT and CDR2 is FYEKMQ (reference sequence). DNA for the CDR3: TGTGCCAGCAGCCATGGACAGCCACAAGAGACCCAGTACTTC. Protein: CASSHGQPQETQYF.

Many counts were recorded for this clonotype. V and J are TRBV12-3 or TRBV12-4 and TRBJ1-4; tentative D call: TRBD1 (5 bases). The CDR3 is 16 amino acids. V was shortened by 6 bases and J by 8 bases, with 22 bases between the two germline ends. The CDR3 nucleotides read TGTGCCAGCAGATACAAGCAGGGACGAGTTGGCGAAAAACTGTTTTTT. It specifies CASRYKQGRVGEKLFF.

Ten or more counts support this clonotype. This chain uses TRBV29-1 with TRBJ2-1; the match to TRBD2 covers 11 bases. Germline V gene data show CDR1 as SQVTM and CDR2 as ANQGSEA. The CDR3 covers 13 residues. The junction had 7 bases not matched to a gene; V was cut back by 8 bases and J by 7 bases. The CDR3 bases are TGCAGCTCGATAGCGGGAGGGTTAAATGAGCAGTTCTTC. Translation gives CSSIAGGLNEQFF.

In its sample, this clonotype was seen many times. DNA of the CDR3: TGTGCCAGCAGCGGTCCCGGGACAGGGGGATATTCCTACGAGCAGTACTTC. Translating gives CASSGPGTGGYSYEQYF. The chain links TRBV2 to TRBJ2-7; 11 nucleotides align to TRBD1. The CDR3 sequence is 17 residues long. Germline CDR1 is SNHLY and CDR2 is FYNNEI. J was trimmed by 1 base and V by 6 bases; bases with no gene match: 11.

This clonotype was found many times. CDR3 region: CASSLGTNTGELFF. CDR3 DNA: TGTGCCAGCAGTTTAGGGACGAACACCGGGGAGCTGTTTTTT. The rearrangement joins TRBV6-5 to TRBJ2-2; no firm D call. This CDR3 has 14 residues. Germline V CDR1 and CDR2: MNHEY, SVGAGI. The V end lost 4 bases, the J end lost 0 bases, and 6 bases lay between the germline ends.

This clonotype has more than one count but fewer than ten. The chain couples TRBV6-7 to TRBJ1-6; no firm D call. TRBV6-7 is an open reading frame whose function is uncertain. V was trimmed by 8 bases and J by 10 bases, leaving 12 bases between them. This CDR3 has 12 residues. The CDR3: CASGMGGSPLHF. The CDR3, as DNA: TGTGCCAGCGGTATGGGAGGATCACCCCTCCACTTT.

About this clonotype: This may arise from a read error, as a much more abundant clone is one base away. The rearrangement links TRBV4-3 to TRBJ2-2; D is ambiguous. CDR3 length: 17 amino acids. Looked up from germline, CDR1 is LGHNA and CDR2 is YSLEER. The CDR3 DNA reads TGCGCCAACAGCCAAGATCATGATCGGCGGCACACCGGGGAGCTGTTTTTT. This codes for CANSQDHDRRHTGELFF.

The sample holds many counts of this clonotype. The chain combines TRBV4-2 with TRBJ1-1, with D unclear. Trimming shortened V by 3 bases and J by 4 bases, and 18 bases separated the two germline ends. The CDR3 runs 16 residues. Germline-derived CDR1 and CDR2 are LGHNA and YNFKEQ. The CDR3 bases are TGTGCCAGCAGCCAGGAGCAACATCGTTGGAGCACTGAAGCTTTCTTT. Translating gives CASSQEQHRWSTEAFF.

J is TRBJ2-5 and V is TRBV6-2 or TRBV6-3; D unclear. Germline CDR1 and CDR2: MNHEY and SVGEGT. The CDR3 has 16 residues. The V gene lost 0 bases and the J gene lost 4 bases, with 15 bases spanning the gap. CDR3 amino acids: CASSYSTSGPGETQYF. CDR3 DNA sequence: TGTGCCAGCAGTTACTCAACATCCGGGCCGGGAGAGACCCAGTACTTC.

This rearrangement joins TRBV10-3 to TRBJ2-7; 7 nucleotides line up with TRBD2. J lost 2 bases, V lost 5 bases, and 3 bases had no gene match. The CDR3 loop spans 13 amino acids. The germline V gene has CDR1 ENHRY and CDR2 SYGVKD. The CDR3 loop reads CAISSSGAYEQYF. DNA of the CDR3: TGTGCCATCAGTTCTAGCGGAGCCTACGAGCAGTACTTC.

Only a few counts were recorded for this clonotype. The chain uses TRBV5-1 and TRBJ2-5, with D possibly being TRBD1 or TRBD2 (5 bases each). From germline, CDR1 is SGHRS and CDR2 YFSETQ. Trimming cost V 4 bases and J 0 bases, with 10 bases left between them. The CDR3 contains 14 residues. CDR3 sequence: CASSIGTYQETQYF. Here the CDR3 DNA reads TGCGCCAGCAGCATAGGGACCTACCAAGAGACCCAGTACTTC.

This clonotype showed up many times. The rearrangement uses TRBV3-1 and TRBJ2-3; a possible D gene is TRBD2 (5 bases). The germline V and J ends were trimmed by 4 bases and 15 bases, with 26 bases remaining between them. CDR1 is LGHDT, CDR2 YNNKEL, per germline (reference sequence). The CDR3 runs 15 residues. In DNA, the CDR3 is TGTGCCAGCAGCCCAGAGGGCCGCGAAGTGCCAGCCCCCTATTTT. Translated, it gives CASSPEGREVPAPYF.

This clonotype showed up many times. The chain carries TRBV13 and TRBJ2-3, with unresolved D. Germline CDR1 reads PRHDT; CDR2 reads FYEKMQ (reference sequence). With 2 bases removed from V and 2 bases from J, the gap between germline ends came to 5 bases. The CDR3 is 13 amino acids. In nucleotides, the CDR3 is TGTGCCAGCAGCTTAATCTTCACAGATACGCAGTATTTT. Its protein product is CASSLIFTDTQYF.

This clonotype was recorded many times. V is TRBV12-3 or TRBV12-4 and J is TRBJ2-3, with 9 bases that match TRBD2. The CDR3 covers 18 residues. The V gene end was trimmed by 7 bases and the J gene end by 3 bases; junction bases not matched to a gene: 17. The DNA for the CDR3 is TGTGCCAGCACGCTCCGCGGGGGGGACAAGTACGGAACAGATACGCAGTATTTT. This encodes CASTLRGGDKYGTDTQYF.

This clonotype has at least ten counts. V is TRBV29-1 and J is TRBJ1-4; the D is unclear. The V gene lost 4 bases and the J gene lost 0 bases, with 6 bases spanning the gap. The CDR3 covers 13 residues. CDR1 is SQVTM, CDR2 ANQGSEA, per germline. The CDR3 reads CSVVSPTNEKLFF. The CDR3 nucleotides are TGCAGCGTTGTTAGTCCAACTAATGAAAAACTGTTTTTT.

This clonotype was detected only once. This chain connects TRBV5-1 to TRBJ2-7, with D possibly matching TRBD1 (6 bases). The CDR3 is made up of 13 amino acids. Germline-derived CDR1 and CDR2 are SGHRS and YFSETQ. Trimming cost V 4 bases and J 4 bases, with 12 bases left between them. CDR3 in DNA: TGCGCCAGCAGCATGACAGGCGGATACGAGCAGTACTTC. Residues: CASSMTGGYEQYF. Looking up the rest from reference TRBV5-1 and TRBJ2-7 gives the full variable domain: KAGVTQTPRYLIKTRGQQVTLSCSPISGHRSVSWYQQTPGQGLQFLFEYFSETQRNKGNFPGRFSGRQFSNSRSEMNVSTLELGDSALYLCASSMTGGYEQYFGPGTRLTVT.